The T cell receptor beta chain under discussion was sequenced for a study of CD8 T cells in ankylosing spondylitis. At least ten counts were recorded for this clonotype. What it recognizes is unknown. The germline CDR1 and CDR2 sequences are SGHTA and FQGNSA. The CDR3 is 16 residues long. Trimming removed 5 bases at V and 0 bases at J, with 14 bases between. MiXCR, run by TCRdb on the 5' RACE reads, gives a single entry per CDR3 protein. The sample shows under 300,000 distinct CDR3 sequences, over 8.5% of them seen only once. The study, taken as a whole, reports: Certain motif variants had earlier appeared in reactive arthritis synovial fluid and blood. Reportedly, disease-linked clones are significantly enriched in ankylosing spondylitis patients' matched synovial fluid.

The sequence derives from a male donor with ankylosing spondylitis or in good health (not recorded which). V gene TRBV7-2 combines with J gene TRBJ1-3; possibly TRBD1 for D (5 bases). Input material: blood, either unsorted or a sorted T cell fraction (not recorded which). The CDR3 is CASSPRTGYSGNTIYF. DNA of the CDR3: TGTGCCAGCAGCCCTCGAACAGGCTACTCTGGAAACACCATATATTTT.